This T cell receptor beta chain was documented in a study of shared clonotypes between healthy human individuals. Study results and caveats: Among several donors, roughly 5% of naive CD4 clonotypes were found in common.

As for this clone: Its antigen is still unknown.

Donors were healthy HIV-negative adults without recently reported acute infections or vaccinations. Using immunoSEQ multiplex PCR, the repertoire was profiled, and TCRdb retains in-frame clones only, with some absent. The sample has some 2,100,000 clones, 95% seen once. J lost 5 bases, V lost 6 bases, and 4 bases had no gene match. Per the germline V gene, CDR1 is SGHTA and CDR2 is FQGTGA. The length of the CDR3 is 14 residues. This chain uses TRBV7-3 with TRBJ1-6, with 7 positions matching TRBD1. Sequenced input: naive CD4+ T cells sorted from blood. Subset denoted: CD45RA+ positively selected. The TCR was taken from a man younger than 30 in good health. CDR3 coding DNA: TGTGCCAGCAGACCGGGACAGAATAATTCACCCCTCCACTTT. This encodes CASRPGQNNSPLHF.